This T cell receptor beta chain was observed in a study of T-cell reconstitution after alpha-beta-depleted transplantation in children. Only a few counts were recorded for this clonotype. For TCRbeta, the library was prepared with unique molecular identifiers. Via MiXCR, TCRdb re-called the PCR reads, giving one row per CDR3 protein. The data contain some 500,000 distinct CDR3 sequences, less than 35% of them singletons. With V trimmed by 0 bases and J by 5 bases, 11 bases remained unmatched. CDR3 length: 18 residues. Germline V gene data show CDR1 as SGHRS and CDR2 as YFSETQ. The source material was PBMCs from the stem cell graft donor, sampled from the stem cell graft. This clonotype was sampled from a human donor who donated a stem cell graft to a child with aplastic anemia. The chain joins TRBV5-1 to TRBJ2-1; 10 bases align to TRBD2. The chain's CDR3 is CASSLDISGRRGNNEQFF. CDR3 bases: TGCGCCAGCAGCTTGGATATTAGCGGGAGGAGGGGCAACAATGAGCAGTTCTTC.